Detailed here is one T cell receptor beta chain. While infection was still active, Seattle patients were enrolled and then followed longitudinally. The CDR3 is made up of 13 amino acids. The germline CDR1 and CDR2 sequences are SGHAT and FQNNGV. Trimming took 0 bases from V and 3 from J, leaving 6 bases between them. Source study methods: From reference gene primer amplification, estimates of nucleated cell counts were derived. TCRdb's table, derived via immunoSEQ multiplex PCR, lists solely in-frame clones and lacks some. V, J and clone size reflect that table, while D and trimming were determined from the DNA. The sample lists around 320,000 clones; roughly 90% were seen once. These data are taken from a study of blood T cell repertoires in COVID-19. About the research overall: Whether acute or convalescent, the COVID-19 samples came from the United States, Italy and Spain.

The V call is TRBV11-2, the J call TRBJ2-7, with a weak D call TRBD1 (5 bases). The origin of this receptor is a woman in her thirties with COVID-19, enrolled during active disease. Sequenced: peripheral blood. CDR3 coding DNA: TGTGCCAGCAGCTTAGAAAGGGGCTACGAGCAGTACTTC. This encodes CASSLERGYEQYF.